This TCR beta chain was observed in a study of T cell changes during pregnancy in multiple sclerosis. Libraries were prepared by immunoSEQ multiplex PCR; TCRdb keeps only in-frame clonotypes and omits some of them. The sample shows about 80,000 clones, about 90% of them seen only once. V shed 6 bases, J shed 4 bases, and the junction held 8 bases outside the gene matches. The CDR3 is 14 residues long. The V gene's germline CDR1 is LNHDA and CDR2 SQIVND (reference sequence). This TCR derives from a female donor with multiple sclerosis, enrolled in a pregnancy study. The source was peripheral blood, collected before pregnancy. The chain combines TRBV19 with TRBJ1-2, with 7 bases aligning to TRBD1. CDR3 residues: CASRSPGGIYGYTF. The CDR3 DNA is TGTGCCAGTAGGAGCCCAGGGGGAATCTATGGCTACACCTTC.